The T cell receptor (beta chain) described here comes from a study of spatial heterogeneity in lung cancer. The time point denotes: sample taken at primary tumor resection. Samples came from some 73 TRACERx patients with untreated early-stage lung cancer. Extraction of whole RNA from tumor, nontumor lung or frozen PBMC preceded unsorted sequencing. Germline-derived CDR1 and CDR2 are SGHTA and FQGTGA. CDR3 length equals 15 residues. V was clipped by 5 bases and J by 0 bases, with 13 bases between them. This clonotype was recorded at least ten times. Its target is unknown. Findings of the study overall: Higher tumor mutation counts went along with higher counts of expanded intratumoral alpha and beta TCRs.

Each molecule of TCR cDNA was tagged with one unique molecular identifier. MiXCR, applied by TCRdb to the 5' RACE reads, yields one record per CDR3 protein. The table includes 20,000 to 30,000 distinct CDR3 sequences, 8.8% detected once. Specimen: lung tumor tissue, collected at surgery. This chain connects TRBV7-3 to TRBJ1-1; tentative D call: TRBD1 (5 bases). This TCR derives from a male donor with early-stage non-small cell lung cancer. CDR3 protein: CASSPRPTVNTEAFF. CDR3 sequence (DNA): TGTGCCAGCAGCCCCCGACCGACAGTGAACACTGAAGCTTTCTTT.